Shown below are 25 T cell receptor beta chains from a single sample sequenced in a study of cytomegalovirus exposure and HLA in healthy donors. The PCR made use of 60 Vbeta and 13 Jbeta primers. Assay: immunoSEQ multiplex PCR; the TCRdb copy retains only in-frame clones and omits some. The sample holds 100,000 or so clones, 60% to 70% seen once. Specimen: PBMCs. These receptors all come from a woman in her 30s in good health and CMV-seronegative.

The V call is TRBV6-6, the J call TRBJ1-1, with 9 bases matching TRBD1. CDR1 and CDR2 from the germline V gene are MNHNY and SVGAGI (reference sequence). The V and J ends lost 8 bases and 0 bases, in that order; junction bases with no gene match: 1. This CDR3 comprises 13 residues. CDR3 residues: CASGDRVNTEAFF. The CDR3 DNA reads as TGTGCCAGCGGGGACAGGGTGAACACTGAAGCTTTCTTT.

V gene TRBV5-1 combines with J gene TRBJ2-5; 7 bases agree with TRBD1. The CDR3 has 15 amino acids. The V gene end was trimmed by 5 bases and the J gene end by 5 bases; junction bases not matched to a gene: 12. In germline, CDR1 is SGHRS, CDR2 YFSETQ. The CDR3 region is CASRVVGQDLETQYF. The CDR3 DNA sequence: TGCGCCAGCAGGGTCGTCGGACAGGATTTGGAGACCCAGTACTTC.

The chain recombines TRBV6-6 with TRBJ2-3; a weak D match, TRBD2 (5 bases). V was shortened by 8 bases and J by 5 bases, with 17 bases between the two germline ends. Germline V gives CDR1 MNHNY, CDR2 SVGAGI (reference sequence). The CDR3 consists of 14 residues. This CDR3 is CASRARVGGDTQYF. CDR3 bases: TGTGCCAGCCGAGCGAGGGTCGGAGGAGATACGCAGTATTTT.

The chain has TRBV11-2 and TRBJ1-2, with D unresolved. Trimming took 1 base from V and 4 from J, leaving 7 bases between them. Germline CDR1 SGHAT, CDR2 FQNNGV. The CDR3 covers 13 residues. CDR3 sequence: CASSLGQTYGYTF. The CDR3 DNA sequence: TGTGCCAGCAGCTTAGGACAAACCTATGGCTACACCTTC.

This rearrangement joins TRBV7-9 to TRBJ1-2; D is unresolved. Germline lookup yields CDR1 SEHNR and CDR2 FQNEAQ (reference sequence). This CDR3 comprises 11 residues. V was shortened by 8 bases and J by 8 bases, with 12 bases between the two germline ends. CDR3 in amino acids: CASRSAWGYTF. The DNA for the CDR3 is TGTGCCAGCCGATCTGCGTGGGGCTACACCTTC.

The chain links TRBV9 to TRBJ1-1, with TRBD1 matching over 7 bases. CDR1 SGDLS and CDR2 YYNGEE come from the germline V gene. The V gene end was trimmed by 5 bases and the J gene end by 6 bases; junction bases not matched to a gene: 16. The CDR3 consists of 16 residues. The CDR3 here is CASSYGQDPRLAEAFF. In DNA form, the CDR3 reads TGTGCCAGCAGTTACGGACAGGACCCTAGGCTGGCTGAAGCTTTCTTT.

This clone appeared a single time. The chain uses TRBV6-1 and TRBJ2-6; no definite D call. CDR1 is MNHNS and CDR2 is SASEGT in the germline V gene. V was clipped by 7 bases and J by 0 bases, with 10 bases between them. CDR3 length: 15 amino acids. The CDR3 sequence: CASILTGSGANVLTF. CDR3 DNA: TGTGCCAGCATACTTACGGGCTCTGGGGCCAACGTCCTGACTTTC.

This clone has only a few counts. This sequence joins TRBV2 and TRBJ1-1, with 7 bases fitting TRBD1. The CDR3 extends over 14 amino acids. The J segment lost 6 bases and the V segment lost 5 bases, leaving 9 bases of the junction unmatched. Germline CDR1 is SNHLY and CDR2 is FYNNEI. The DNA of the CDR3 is TGTGCCAGCAGTAGCCGGACAGGCTCCCCTGAAGCTTTCTTT. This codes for CASSSRTGSPEAFF.

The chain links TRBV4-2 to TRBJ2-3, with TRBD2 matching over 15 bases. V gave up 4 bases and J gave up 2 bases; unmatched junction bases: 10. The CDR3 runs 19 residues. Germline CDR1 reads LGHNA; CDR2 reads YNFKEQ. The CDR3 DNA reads TGTGCCAGCAGCCCCGGGACTAGCGGGAGGTCCCATAACACAGATACGCAGTATTTT. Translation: CASSPGTSGRSHNTDTQYF.

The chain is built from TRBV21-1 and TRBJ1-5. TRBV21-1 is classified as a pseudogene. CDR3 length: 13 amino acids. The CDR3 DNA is TGTGCCAGCAGTGGGTCACTAGGTCAGCCCCAGCATTTT. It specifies CASSGSLGQPQHF.

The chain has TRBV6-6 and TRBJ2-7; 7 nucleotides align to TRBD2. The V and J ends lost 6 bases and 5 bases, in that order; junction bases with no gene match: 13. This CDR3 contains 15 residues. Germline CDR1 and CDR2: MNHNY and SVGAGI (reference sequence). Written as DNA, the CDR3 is TGTGCCAGCAGCCCCGAGTTGGGAAGCGGGAACGAGCAGTACTTC. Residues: CASSPELGSGNEQYF.

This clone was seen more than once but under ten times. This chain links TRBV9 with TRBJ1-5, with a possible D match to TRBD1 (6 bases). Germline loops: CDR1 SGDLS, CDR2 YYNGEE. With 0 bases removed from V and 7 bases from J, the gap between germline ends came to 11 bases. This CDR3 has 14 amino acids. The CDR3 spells CASSVEGGNQPQHF. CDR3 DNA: TGTGCCAGCAGCGTAGAGGGGGGGAACCAGCCCCAGCATTTT.

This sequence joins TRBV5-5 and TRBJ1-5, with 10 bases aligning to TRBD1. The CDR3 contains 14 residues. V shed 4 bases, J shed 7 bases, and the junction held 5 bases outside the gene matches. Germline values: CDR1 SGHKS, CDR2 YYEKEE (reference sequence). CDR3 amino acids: CASSRTGGQQPQHF. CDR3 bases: TGTGCCAGCAGCCGGACAGGGGGTCAGCAGCCCCAGCATTTT.

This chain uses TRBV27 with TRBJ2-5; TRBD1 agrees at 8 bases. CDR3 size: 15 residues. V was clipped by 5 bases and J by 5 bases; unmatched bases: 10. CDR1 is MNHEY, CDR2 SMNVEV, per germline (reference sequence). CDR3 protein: CASSPGTGGSETQYF. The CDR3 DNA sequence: TGTGCCAGCAGTCCCGGGACAGGCGGTTCGGAGACCCAGTACTTC.

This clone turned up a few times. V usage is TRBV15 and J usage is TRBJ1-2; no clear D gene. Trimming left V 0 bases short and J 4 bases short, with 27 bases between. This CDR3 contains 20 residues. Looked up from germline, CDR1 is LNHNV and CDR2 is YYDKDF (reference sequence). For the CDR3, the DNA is TGTGCCACCAGCAGAGATTCACTCAGCCGGAGAACAACACCTCCCTATGGCTACACCTTC. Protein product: CATSRDSLSRRTTPPYGYTF.

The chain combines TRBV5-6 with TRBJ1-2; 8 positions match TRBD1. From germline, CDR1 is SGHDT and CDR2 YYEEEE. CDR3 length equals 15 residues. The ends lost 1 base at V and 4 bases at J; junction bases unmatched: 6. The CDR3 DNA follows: TGTGCCAGCAGCTTGCCCTCTGACAGGGGCTATGGCTACACCTTC. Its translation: CASSLPSDRGYGYTF.

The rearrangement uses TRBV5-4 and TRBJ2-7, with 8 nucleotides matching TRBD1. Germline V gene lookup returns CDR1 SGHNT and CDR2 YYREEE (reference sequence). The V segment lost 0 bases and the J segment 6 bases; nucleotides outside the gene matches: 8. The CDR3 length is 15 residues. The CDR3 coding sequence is TGTGCCAGCAGCTTGGAGGCAGGGGGCTTCGGCGAGCAGTACTTC. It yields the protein CASSLEAGGFGEQYF.

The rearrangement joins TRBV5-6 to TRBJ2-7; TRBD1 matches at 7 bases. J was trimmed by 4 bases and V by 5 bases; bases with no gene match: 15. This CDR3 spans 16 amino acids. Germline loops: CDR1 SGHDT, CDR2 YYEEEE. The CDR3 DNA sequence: TGTGCCAGCAGTACACAGGGGTCGTCGACTATATACGAGCAGTACTTC. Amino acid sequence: CASSTQGSSTIYEQYF. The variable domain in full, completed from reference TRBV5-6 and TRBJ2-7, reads DAGVTQSPTHLIKTRGQQVTLRCSPKSGHDTVSWYQQALGQGPQFIFQYYEEEERQRGNFPDRFSGHQFPNYSSELNVNALLLGDSALYLCASSTQGSSTIYEQYFGPGTRLTVT.

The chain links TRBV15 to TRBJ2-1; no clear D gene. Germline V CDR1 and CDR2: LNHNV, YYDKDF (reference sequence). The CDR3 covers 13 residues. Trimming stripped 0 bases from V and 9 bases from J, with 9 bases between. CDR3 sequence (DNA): TGTGCCACCAGCAGAGATTCCCACAGTGAGCAGTTCTTC. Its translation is CATSRDSHSEQFF.

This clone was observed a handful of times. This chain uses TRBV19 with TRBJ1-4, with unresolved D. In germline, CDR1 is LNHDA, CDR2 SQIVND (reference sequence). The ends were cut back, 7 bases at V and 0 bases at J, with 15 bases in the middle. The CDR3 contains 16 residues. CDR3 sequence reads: CASNQRASATNEKLFF. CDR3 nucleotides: TGTGCCAGTAATCAGCGGGCGTCGGCAACTAATGAAAAACTGTTTTTT.

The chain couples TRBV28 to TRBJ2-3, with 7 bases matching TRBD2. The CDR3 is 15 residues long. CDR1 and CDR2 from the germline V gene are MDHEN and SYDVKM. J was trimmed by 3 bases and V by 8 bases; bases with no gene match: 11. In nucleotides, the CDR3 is TGTGCCAGCCAACCGGTCGGGAGGCGGACAGATACGCAGTATTTT. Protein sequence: CASQPVGRRTDTQYF.

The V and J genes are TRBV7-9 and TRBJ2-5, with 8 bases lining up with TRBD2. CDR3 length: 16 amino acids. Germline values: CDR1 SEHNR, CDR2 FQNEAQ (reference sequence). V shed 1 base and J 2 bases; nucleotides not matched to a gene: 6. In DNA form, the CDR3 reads TGTGCCAGCAGCTTAGGGGTGGCTAGCGGGCAAGAGACCCAGTACTTC. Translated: CASSLGVASGQETQYF.

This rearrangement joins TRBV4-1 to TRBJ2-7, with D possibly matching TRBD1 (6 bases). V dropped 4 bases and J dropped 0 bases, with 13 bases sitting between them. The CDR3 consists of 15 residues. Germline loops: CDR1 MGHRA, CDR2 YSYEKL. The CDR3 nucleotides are TGCGCCAGCAGCCTACAGGGAAGAGGCTCCTACGAGCAGTACTTC. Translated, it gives CASSLQGRGSYEQYF.

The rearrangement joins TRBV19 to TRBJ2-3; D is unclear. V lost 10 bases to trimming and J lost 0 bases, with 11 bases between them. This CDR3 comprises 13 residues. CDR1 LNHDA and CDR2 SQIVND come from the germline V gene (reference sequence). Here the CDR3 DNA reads TGTGCCACCCGATACCAGAGCACAGATACGCAGTATTTT. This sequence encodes CATRYQSTDTQYF.

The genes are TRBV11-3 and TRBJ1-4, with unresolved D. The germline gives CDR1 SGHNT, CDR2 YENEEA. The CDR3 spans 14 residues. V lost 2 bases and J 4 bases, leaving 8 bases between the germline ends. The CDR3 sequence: CASSLCPINEKLFF. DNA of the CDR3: TGTGCCAGCAGCTTATGTCCTATTAATGAAAAACTGTTTTTT.